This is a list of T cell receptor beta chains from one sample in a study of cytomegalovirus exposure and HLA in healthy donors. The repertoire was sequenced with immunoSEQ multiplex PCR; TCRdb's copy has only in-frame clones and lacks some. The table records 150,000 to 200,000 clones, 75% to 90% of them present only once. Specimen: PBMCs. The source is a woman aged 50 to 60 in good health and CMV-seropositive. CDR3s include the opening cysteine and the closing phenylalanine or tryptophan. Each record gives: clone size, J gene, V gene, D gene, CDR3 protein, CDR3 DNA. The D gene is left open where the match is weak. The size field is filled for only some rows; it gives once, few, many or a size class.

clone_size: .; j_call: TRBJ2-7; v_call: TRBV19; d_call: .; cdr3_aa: CASSPSRRQEQYF; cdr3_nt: TGTGCCAGTAGTCCCTCCCGAAGACAGGAGCAGTACTTC
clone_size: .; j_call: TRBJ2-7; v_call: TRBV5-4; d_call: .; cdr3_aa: CASSPDRTREQYF; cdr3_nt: TGTGCCAGCAGCCCCGACAGGACGAGGGAGCAGTACTTC
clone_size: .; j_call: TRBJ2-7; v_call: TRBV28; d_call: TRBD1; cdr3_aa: CASSDQTGSSYEQYF; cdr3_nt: TGTGCCAGCAGTGACCAGACAGGGAGCTCCTACGAGCAGTACTTC
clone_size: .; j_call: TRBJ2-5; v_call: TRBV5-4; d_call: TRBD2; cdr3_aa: CASSLGTSAPGRETQYF; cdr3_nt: TGTGCCAGCAGCTTGGGGACTAGCGCCCCTGGTCGAGAGACCCAGTACTTC
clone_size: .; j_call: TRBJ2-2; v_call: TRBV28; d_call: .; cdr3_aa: CASRETGGGTGELFF; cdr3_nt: TGTGCCAGCAGAGAAACGGGGGGCGGGACCGGGGAGCTGTTTTTT
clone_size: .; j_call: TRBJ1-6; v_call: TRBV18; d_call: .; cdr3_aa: CASSPLPGRESYNSPLHF; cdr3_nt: TGTGCCAGCTCACCACTCCCGGGGAGAGAGTCCTATAATTCACCCCTCCACTTT
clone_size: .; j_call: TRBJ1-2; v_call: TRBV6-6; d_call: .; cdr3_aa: CASSPQGDGYTF; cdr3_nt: TGTGCCAGCAGCCCACAGGGAGATGGCTACACCTTC
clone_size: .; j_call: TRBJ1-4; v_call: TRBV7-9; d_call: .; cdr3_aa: CASSLSGGGRYEKLFF; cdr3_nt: TGTGCCAGCAGCTTAAGTGGCGGGGGGCGCTATGAAAAACTGTTTTTT
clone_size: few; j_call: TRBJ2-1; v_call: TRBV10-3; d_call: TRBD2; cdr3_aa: CAMKRGDNNEQFF; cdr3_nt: TGTGCCATGAAGCGGGGGGATAACAATGAGCAGTTCTTC
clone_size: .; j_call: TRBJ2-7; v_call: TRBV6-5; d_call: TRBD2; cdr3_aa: CASSRTSGSHEQYF; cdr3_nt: TGTGCCAGCAGTCGGACTAGCGGGAGCCACGAGCAGTACTTC
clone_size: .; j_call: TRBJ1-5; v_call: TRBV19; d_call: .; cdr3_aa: CASSDSFNQPQHF; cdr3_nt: TGTGCCAGTAGTGACTCCTTTAATCAGCCCCAGCATTTT
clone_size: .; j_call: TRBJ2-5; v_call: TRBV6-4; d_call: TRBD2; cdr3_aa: CARTGRGLDNRETQYF; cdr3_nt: TGTGCCAGAACAGGAAGGGGACTAGACAACCGGGAGACCCAGTACTTC
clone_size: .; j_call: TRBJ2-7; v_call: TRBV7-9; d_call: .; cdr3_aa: CASSLSGYEQYF; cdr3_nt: TGTGCCAGCAGCTTATCCGGCTACGAGCAGTACTTC
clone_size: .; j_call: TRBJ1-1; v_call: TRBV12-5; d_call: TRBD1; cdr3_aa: CASGLVLSRGPTEAFF; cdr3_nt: TGTGCTAGTGGTTTGGTACTATCCAGGGGGCCGACTGAAGCTTTCTTT
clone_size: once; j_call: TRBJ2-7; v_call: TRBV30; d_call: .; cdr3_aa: CAWSAGFSYEQYF; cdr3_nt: TGTGCCTGGAGTGCAGGGTTCTCCTACGAGCAGTACTTC
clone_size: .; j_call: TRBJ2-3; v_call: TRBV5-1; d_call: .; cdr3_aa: CASSFSGAGTDTQYF; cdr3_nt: TGCGCCAGCAGCTTCAGCGGAGCCGGCACAGATACGCAGTATTTT
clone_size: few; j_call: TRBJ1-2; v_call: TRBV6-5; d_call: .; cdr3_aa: CASSDAGRGYTF; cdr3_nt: TGTGCCAGCAGTGACGCAGGGCGCGGCTACACCTTC
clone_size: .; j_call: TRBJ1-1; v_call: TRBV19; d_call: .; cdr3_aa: CASSPGQLNTEAFF; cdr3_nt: TGTGCCAGTAGCCCTGGACAGCTGAACACTGAAGCTTTCTTT
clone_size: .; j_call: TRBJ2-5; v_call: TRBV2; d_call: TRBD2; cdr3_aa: CASSGGGASGSGETQYF; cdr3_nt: TGTGCCAGCAGTGGCGGGGGGGCTAGCGGGAGCGGGGAGACCCAGTACTTC
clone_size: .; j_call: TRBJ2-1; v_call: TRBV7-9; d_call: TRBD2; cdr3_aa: CASSFPSGAGVDNEQFF; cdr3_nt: TGTGCCAGCAGCTTCCCCTCGGGTGCGGGAGTAGACAATGAGCAGTTCTTC
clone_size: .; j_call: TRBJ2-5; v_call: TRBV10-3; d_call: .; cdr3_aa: CAIRREGETQYF; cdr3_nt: TGTGCCATCAGACGGGAAGGGGAGACCCAGTACTTC
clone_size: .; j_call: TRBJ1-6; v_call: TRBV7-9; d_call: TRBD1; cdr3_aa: CASSLRDSNSPLHF; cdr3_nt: TGTGCCAGCAGCTTACGGGACAGTAATTCACCCCTCCACTTT
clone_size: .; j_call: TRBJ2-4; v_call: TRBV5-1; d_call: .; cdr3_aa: CASSLSKTSGIAKNSQYF; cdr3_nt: TGCGCCAGCAGCTTGTCCAAGACGTCGGGGATAGCCAAAAACAGTCAGTACTTC
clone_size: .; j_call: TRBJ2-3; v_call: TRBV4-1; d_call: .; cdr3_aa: CASSHPFTRDTQYF; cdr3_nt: TGCGCCAGCAGCCACCCGTTTACCCGGGATACGCAGTATTTT
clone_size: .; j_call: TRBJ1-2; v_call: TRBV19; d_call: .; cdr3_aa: CASSSRVGSGYTF; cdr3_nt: TGTGCCAGTAGTAGCCGGGTAGGTTCTGGCTACACCTTC
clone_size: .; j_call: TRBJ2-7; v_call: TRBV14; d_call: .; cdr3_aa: CASSQDPRGEQYF; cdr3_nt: TGTGCCAGCAGCCAAGATCCTAGGGGCGAGCAGTACTTC
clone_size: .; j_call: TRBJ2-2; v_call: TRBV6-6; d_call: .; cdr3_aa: CASSGQPTGGLFF; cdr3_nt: TGTGCCAGCAGCGGACAGCCCACGGGGGGGCTGTTTTTT
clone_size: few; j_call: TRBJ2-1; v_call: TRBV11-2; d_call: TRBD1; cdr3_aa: CASSPDRVDYNEQFF; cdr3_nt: TGTGCCAGCAGCCCAGACAGGGTGGATTACAATGAGCAGTTCTTC
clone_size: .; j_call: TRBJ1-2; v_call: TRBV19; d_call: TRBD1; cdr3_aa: CASSTKGTGESYGYTF; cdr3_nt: TGTGCCAGTAGTACCAAAGGGACAGGTGAATCCTATGGCTACACCTTC
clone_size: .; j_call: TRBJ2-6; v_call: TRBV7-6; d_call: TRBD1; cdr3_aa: CASSPRGTPGQGAAGANVLTF; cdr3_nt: TGTGCCAGCAGCCCCCGCGGAACACCGGGACAGGGGGCGGCTGGGGCCAACGTCCTGACTTTC
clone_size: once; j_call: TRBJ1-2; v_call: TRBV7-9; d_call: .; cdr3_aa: CASSRDLGQMIYGYTF; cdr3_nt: TGTGCCAGCAGTCGCGATCTGGGGCAAATGATCTATGGCTACACCTTC
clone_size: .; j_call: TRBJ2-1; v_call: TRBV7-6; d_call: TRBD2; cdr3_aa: CASSFWLAGDNEQFF; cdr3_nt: TGTGCCAGCAGCTTTTGGCTAGCGGGAGACAATGAGCAGTTCTTC
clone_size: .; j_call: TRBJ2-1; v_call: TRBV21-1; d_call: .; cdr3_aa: CASSKAQRLYNEQFF; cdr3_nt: TGTGCCAGCAGCAAAGCACAGCGGCTATACAATGAGCAGTTCTTC
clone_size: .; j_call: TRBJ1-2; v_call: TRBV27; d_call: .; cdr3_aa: CASRGDYGYTF; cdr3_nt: TGTGCCAGCCGGGGGGACTATGGCTACACCTTC
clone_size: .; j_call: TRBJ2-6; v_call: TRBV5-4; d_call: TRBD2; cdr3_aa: CASSLGGGLSGANGLTF; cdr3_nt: TGTGCCAGCAGCTTGGGGGGAGGGCTCTCTGGGGCCAACGGCCTGACTTTC
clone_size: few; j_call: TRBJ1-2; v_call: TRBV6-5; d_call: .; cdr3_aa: CASSTGGIPYGYTF; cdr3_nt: TGTGCCAGCAGCACCGGGGGGATTCCGTATGGCTACACCTTC
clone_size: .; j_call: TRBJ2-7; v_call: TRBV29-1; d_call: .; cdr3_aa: CSVEGSGPRYEQYF; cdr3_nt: TGCAGCGTTGAAGGGTCAGGGCCCCGCTACGAGCAGTACTTC
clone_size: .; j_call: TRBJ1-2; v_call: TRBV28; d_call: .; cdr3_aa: CASSFGSYGYTF; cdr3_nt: TGTGCCAGCAGTTTCGGGAGCTATGGCTACACCTTC
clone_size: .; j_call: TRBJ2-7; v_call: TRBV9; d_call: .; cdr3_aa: CASSVGADSLEQYF; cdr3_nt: TGTGCCAGCAGCGTAGGGGCAGACAGCCTCGAGCAGTACTTC
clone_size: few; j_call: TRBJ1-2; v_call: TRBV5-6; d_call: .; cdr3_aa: CASSYGQPPEGYTF; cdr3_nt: TGTGCCAGCAGCTACGGACAGCCCCCTGAGGGCTACACCTTC
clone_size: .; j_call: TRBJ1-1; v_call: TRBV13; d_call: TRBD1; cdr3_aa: CASSFRGRNTEAFF; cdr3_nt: TGTGCCAGCAGCTTCAGGGGGCGAAACACTGAAGCTTTCTTT
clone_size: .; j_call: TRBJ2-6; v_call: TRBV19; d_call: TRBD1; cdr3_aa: CASSSGTAAGANVLTF; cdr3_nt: TGTGCCAGTAGTTCCGGGACAGCCGCTGGGGCCAACGTCCTGACTTTC
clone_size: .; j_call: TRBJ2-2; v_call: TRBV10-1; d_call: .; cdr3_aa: CASTPGSDFTGELFF; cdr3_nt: TGCGCCAGCACACCCGGTTCAGACTTCACCGGGGAGCTGTTTTTT
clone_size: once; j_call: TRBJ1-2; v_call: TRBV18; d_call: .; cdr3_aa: CASSPGARGDYGYTF; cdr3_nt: TGTGCCAGCTCACCAGGGGCGCGGGGCGACTATGGCTACACCTTC
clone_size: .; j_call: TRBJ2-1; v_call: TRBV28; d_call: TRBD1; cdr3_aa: CASRANRGNEQFF; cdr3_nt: TGTGCCAGCAGGGCGAACAGGGGCAATGAGCAGTTCTTC
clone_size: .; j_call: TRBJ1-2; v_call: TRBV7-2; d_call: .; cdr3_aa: CASSLEGGGATHYGYTF; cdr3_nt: TGTGCCAGCAGCTTAGAGGGTGGGGGGGCGACACACTATGGCTACACCTTC
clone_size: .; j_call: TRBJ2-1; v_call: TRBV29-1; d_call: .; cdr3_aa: CSAKRGDEQFF; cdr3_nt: TGCAGCGCCAAGAGAGGTGATGAGCAGTTCTTC
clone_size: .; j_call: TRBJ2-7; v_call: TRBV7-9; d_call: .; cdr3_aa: CASSLGTGGPYGQYF; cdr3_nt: TGTGCCAGCAGCTTAGGTACAGGCGGACCATACGGGCAGTACTTC
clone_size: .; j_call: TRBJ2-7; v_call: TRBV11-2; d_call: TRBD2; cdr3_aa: CASSKTSGGSYEQYF; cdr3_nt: TGTGCCAGCAGCAAGACTAGCGGGGGCTCCTACGAGCAGTACTTC
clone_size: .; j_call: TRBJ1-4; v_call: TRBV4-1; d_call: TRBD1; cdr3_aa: CASSQPLGTGEKLFF; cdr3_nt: TGCGCCAGCAGCCAACCCCTAGGGACAGGTGAAAAACTGTTTTTT
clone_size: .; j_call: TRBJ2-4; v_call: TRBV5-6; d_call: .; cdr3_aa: CASSLALAKNIQYF; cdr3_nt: TGTGCCAGCAGCTTGGCCTTAGCCAAAAACATTCAGTACTTC
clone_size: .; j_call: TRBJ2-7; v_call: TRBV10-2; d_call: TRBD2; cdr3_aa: CASSPVGEGEQYF; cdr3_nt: TGCGCCAGCAGTCCTGTTGGGGAGGGCGAGCAGTACTTC
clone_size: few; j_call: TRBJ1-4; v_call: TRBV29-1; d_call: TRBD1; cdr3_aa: CSVEGTGPNEKLFF; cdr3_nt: TGCAGCGTTGAGGGGACAGGCCCGAATGAAAAACTGTTTTTT
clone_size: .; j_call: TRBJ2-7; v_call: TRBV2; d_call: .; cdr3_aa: CASSAVTVLAYEQYF; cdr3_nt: TGTGCCAGCAGCGCCGTCACGGTTCTTGCCTACGAGCAGTACTTC
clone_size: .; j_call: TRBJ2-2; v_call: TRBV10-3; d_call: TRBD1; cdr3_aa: CAISNYRDRGDTGELFF; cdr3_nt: TGTGCCATCAGTAACTACCGGGACAGGGGGGACACCGGGGAGCTGTTTTTT